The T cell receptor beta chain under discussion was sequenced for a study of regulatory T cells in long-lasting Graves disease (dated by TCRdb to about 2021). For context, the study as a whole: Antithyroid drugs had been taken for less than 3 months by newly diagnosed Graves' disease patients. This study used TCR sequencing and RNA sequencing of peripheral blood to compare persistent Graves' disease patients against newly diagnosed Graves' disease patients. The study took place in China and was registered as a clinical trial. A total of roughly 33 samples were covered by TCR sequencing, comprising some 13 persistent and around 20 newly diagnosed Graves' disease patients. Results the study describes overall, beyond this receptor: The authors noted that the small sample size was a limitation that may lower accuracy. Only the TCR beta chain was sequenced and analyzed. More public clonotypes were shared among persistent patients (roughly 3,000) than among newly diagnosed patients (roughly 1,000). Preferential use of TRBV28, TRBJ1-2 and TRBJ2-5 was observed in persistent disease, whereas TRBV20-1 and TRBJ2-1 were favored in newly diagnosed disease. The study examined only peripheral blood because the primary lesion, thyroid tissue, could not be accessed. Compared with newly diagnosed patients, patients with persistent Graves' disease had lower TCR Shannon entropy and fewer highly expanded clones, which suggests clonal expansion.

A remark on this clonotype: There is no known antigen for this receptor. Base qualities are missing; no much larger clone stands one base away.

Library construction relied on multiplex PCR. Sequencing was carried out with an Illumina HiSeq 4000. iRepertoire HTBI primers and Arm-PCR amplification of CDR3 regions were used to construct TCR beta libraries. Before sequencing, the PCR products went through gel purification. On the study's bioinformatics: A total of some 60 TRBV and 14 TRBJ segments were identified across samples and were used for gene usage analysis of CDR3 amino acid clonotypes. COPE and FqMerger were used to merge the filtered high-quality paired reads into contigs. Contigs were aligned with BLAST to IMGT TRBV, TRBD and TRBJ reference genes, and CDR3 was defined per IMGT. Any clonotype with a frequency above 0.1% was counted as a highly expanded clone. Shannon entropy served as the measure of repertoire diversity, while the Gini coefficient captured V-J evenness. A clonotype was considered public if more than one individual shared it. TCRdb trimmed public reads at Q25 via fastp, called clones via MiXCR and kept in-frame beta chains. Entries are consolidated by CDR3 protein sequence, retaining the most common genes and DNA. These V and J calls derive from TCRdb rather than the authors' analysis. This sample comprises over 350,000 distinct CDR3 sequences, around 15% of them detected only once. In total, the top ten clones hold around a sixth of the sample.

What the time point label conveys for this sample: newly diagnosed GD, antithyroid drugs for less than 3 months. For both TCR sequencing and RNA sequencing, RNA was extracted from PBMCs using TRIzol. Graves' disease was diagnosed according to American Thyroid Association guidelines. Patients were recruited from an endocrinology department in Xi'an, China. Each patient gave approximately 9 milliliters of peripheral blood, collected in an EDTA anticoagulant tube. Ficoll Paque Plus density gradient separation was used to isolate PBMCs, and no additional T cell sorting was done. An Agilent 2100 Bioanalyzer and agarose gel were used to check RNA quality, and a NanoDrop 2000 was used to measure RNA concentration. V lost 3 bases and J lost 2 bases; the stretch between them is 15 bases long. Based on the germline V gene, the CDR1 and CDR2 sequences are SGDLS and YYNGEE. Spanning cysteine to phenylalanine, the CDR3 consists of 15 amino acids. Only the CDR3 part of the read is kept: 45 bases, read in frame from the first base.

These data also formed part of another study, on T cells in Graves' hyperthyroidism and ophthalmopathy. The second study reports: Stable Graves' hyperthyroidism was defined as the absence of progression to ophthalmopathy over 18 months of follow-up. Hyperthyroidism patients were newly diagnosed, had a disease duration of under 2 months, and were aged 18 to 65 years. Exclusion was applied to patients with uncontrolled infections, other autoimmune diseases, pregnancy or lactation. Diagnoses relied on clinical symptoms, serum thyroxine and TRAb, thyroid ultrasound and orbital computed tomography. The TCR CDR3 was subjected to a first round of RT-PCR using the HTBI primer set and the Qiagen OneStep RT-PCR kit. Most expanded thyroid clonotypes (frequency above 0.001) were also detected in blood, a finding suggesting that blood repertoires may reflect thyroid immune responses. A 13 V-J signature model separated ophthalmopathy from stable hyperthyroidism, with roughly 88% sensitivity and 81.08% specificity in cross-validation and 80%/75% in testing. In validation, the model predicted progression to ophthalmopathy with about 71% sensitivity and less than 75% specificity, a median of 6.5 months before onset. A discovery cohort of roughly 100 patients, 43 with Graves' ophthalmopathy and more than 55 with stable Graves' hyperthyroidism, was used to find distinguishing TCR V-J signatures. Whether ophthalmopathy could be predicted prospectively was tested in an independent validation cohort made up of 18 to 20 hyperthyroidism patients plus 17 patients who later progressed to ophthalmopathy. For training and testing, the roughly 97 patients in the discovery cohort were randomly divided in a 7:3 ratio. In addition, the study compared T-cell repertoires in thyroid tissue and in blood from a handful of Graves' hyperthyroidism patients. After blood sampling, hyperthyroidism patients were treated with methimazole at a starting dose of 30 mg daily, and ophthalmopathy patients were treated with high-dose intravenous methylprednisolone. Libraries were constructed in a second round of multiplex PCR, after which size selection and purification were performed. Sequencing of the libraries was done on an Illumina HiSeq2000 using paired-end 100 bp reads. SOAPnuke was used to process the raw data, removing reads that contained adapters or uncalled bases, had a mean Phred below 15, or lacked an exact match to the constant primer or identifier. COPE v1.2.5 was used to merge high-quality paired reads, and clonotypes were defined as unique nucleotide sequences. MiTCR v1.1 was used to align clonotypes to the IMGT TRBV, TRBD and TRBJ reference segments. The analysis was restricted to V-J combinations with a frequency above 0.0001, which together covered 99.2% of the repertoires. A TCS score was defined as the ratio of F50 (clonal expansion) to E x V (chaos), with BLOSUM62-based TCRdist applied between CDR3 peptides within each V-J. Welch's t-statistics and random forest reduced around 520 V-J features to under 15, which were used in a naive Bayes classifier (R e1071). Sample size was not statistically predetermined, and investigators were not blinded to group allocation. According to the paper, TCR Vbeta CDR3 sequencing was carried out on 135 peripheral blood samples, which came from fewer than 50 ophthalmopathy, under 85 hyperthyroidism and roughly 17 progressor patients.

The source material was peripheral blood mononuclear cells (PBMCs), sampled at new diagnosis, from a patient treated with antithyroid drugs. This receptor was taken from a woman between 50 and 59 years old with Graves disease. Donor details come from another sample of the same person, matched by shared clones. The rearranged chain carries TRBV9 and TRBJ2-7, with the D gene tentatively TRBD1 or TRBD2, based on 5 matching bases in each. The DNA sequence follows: TGTGCCAGCAGCGGAACCGGGACGGCTACCTACGAGCAGTACTTC. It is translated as CASSGTGTATYEQYF.